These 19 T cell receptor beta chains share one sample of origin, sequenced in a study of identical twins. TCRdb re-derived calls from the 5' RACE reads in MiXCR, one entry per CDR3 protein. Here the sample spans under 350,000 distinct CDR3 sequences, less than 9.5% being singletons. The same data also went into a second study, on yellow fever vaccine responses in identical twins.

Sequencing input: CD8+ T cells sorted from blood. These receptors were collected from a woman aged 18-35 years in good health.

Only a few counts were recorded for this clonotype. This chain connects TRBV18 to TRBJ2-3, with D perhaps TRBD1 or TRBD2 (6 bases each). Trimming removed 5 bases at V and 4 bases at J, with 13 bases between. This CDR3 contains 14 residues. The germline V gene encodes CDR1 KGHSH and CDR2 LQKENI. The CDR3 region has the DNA TGTGCCAGCTCAGCCAAGGGGGGCCCAGATACGCAGTATTTT. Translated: CASSAKGGPDTQYF.

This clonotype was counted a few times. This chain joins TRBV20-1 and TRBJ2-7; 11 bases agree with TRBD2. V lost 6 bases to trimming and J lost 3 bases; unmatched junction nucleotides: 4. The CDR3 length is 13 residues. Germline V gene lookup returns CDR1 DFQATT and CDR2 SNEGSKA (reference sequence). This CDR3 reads CSADTSGSYEQYF. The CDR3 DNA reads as TGCAGTGCCGACACTAGCGGGAGCTACGAGCAGTACTTC.

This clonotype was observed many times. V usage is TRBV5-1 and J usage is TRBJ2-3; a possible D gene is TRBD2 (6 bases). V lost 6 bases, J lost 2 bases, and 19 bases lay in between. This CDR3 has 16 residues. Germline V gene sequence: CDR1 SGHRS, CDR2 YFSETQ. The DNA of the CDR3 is TGCGCCAGCACTATAACGGGACTTGAGTACACAGATACGCAGTATTTT. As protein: CASTITGLEYTDTQYF. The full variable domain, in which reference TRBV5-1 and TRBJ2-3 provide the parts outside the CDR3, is KAGVTQTPRYLIKTRGQQVTLSCSPISGHRSVSWYQQTPGQGLQFLFEYFSETQRNKGNFPGRFSGRQFSNSRSEMNVSTLELGDSALYLCASTITGLEYTDTQYFGPGTRLTVL.

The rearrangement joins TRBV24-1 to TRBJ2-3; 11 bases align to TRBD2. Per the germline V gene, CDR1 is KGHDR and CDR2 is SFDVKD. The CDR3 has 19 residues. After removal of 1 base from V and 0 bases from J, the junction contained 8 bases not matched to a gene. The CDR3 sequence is CATSDFLLAGDSSTDTQYF. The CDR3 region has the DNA TGTGCCACCAGTGATTTTTTACTAGCGGGAGACTCTAGCACAGATACGCAGTATTTT.

CDR3 DNA sequence: TGTGCCAGCAGCGCCGGGACTAGCGAATCCTACGAGCAGTACTTC. It translates to CASSAGTSESYEQYF. The chain combines TRBV9 with TRBJ2-7; 10 bases are shared with TRBD2. The CDR3 has 15 residues. The trim removed 3 bases at V and 1 base at J, leaving 4 bases unmatched. CDR1 is SGDLS, CDR2 YYNGEE, per germline. The whole variable domain, remainder taken from reference TRBV9 and TRBJ2-7, is DSGVTQTPKHLITATGQRVTLRCSPRSGDLSVYWYQQSLDQGLQFLIQYYNGEERAKGNILERFSAQQFPDLHSELNLSSLELGDSALYFCASSAGTSESYEQYFGPGTRLTVT.

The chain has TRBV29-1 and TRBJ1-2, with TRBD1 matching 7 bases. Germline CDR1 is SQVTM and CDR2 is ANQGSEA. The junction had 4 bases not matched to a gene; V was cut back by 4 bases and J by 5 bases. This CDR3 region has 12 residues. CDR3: CSVVGTAYGYTF. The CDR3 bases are TGCAGCGTTGTTGGGACAGCTTATGGCTACACCTTC.

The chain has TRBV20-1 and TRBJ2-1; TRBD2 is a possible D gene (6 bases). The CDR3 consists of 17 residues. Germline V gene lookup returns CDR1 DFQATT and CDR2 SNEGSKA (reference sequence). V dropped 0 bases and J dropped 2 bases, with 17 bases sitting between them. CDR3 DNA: TGCAGTGCTAGAGATCTTATGGGGCGGGGAACCTACAATGAGCAGTTCTTC. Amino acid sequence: CSARDLMGRGTYNEQFF.

CDR3 sequence: CASSQPPSYEQYF. CDR3 DNA: TGTGCCAGCAGCCAACCCCCCTCCTACGAGCAGTACTTC. The chain joins TRBV3-1 to TRBJ2-7; D gene ambiguous. The CDR3 consists of 13 residues. V was clipped by 2 bases and J by 0 bases, with 5 bases between them. Germline V lookup: CDR1 LGHDT, CDR2 YNNKEL (reference sequence).

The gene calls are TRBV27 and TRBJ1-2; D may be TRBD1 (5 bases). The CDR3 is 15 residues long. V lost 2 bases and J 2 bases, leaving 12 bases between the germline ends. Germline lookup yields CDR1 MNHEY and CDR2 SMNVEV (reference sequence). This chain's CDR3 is CASSLKGQGNYGYTF. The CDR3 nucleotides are TGTGCCAGCAGTTTAAAGGGTCAGGGAAACTATGGCTACACCTTC.

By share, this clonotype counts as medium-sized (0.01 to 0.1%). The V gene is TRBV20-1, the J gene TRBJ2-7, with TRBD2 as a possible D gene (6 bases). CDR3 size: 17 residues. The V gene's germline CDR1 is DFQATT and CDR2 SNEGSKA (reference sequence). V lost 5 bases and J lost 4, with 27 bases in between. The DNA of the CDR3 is TGCAGTGCTTTTGGGAGTAGCGGCACACTCGAAACATACGAGCAGTACTTC. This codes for CSAFGSSGTLETYEQYF.

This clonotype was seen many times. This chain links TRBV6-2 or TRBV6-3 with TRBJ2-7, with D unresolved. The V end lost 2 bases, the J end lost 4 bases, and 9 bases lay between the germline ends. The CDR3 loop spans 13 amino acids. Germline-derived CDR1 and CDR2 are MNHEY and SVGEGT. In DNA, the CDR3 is TGTGCCAGCAGTTACACCCTAGAATACGAGCAGTACTTC. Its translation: CASSYTLEYEQYF.

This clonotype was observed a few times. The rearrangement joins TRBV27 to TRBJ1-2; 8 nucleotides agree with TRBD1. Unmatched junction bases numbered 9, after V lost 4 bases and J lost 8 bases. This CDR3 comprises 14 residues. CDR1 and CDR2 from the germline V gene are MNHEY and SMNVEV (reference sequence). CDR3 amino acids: CASSSGQGFWGYTF. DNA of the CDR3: TGTGCCAGCAGTTCCGGACAGGGTTTCTGGGGCTACACCTTC.

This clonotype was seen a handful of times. DNA for the CDR3: TGTGCCAGCAGCCAAGATTTGGCACAGGGACCATCAAATGAGCAGTTCTTC. Its protein is CASSQDLAQGPSNEQFF. This chain links TRBV14 with TRBJ2-1; D possibly corresponds to TRBD1 (6 bases). CDR3 size: 17 residues. The V end lost 0 bases, the J end lost 7 bases, and 19 bases lay between the germline ends. Germline V gene sequence: CDR1 SGHDN, CDR2 FVKESK. The whole variable domain, remainder taken from reference TRBV14 and TRBJ2-1, is EAGVTQFPSHSVIEKGQTVTLRCDPISGHDNLYWYRRVMGKEIKFLLHFVKESKQDESGMPNNRFLAERTGGTYSTLKVQPAELEDSGVYFCASSQDLAQGPSNEQFFGPGTRLTVL.

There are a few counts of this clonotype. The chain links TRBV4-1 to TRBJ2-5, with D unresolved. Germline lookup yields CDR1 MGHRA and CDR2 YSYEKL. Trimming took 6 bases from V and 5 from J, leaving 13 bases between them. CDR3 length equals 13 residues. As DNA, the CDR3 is TGCGCCAGCAGGGGATCGGCAGAGGAGACCCAGTACTTC. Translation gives CASRGSAEETQYF.

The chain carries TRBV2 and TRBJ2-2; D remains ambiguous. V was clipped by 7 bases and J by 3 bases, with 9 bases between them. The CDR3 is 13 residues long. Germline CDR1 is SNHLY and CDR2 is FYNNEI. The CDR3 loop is CASIAGYTGELFF. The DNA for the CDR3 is TGTGCCAGCATTGCAGGATACACCGGGGAGCTGTTTTTT.

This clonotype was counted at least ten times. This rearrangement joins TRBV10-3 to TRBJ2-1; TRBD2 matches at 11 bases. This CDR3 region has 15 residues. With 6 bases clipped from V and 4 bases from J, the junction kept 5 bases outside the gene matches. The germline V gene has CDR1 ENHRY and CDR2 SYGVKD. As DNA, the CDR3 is TGTGCCATCAGGACAACTAGCGGGGGTTACAATGAGCAGTTCTTC. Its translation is CAIRTTSGGYNEQFF.

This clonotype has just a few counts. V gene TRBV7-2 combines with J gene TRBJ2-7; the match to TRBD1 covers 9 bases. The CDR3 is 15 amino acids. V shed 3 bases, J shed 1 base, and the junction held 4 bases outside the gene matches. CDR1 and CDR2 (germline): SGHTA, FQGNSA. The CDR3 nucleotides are TGTGCCAGCAGCTTTACAGGGGGCTCGTCCTACGAGCAGTACTTC. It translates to CASSFTGGSSYEQYF.

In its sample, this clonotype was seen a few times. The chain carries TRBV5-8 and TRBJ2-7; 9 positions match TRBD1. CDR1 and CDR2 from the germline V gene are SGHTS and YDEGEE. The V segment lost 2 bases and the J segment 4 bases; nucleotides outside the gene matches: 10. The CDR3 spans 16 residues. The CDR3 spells CASSLALDRGSYEQYF. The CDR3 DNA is TGTGCCAGCAGCTTAGCCCTAGACAGGGGGTCGTACGAGCAGTACTTC.

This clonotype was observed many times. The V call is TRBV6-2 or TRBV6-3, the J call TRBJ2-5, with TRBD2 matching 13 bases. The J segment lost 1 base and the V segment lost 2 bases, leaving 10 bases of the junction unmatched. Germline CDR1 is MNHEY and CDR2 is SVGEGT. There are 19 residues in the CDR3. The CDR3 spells CASSYPTSGGTPLQETQYF. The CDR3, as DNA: TGTGCCAGCAGTTACCCGACTAGCGGGGGGACACCACTCCAAGAGACCCAGTACTTC.